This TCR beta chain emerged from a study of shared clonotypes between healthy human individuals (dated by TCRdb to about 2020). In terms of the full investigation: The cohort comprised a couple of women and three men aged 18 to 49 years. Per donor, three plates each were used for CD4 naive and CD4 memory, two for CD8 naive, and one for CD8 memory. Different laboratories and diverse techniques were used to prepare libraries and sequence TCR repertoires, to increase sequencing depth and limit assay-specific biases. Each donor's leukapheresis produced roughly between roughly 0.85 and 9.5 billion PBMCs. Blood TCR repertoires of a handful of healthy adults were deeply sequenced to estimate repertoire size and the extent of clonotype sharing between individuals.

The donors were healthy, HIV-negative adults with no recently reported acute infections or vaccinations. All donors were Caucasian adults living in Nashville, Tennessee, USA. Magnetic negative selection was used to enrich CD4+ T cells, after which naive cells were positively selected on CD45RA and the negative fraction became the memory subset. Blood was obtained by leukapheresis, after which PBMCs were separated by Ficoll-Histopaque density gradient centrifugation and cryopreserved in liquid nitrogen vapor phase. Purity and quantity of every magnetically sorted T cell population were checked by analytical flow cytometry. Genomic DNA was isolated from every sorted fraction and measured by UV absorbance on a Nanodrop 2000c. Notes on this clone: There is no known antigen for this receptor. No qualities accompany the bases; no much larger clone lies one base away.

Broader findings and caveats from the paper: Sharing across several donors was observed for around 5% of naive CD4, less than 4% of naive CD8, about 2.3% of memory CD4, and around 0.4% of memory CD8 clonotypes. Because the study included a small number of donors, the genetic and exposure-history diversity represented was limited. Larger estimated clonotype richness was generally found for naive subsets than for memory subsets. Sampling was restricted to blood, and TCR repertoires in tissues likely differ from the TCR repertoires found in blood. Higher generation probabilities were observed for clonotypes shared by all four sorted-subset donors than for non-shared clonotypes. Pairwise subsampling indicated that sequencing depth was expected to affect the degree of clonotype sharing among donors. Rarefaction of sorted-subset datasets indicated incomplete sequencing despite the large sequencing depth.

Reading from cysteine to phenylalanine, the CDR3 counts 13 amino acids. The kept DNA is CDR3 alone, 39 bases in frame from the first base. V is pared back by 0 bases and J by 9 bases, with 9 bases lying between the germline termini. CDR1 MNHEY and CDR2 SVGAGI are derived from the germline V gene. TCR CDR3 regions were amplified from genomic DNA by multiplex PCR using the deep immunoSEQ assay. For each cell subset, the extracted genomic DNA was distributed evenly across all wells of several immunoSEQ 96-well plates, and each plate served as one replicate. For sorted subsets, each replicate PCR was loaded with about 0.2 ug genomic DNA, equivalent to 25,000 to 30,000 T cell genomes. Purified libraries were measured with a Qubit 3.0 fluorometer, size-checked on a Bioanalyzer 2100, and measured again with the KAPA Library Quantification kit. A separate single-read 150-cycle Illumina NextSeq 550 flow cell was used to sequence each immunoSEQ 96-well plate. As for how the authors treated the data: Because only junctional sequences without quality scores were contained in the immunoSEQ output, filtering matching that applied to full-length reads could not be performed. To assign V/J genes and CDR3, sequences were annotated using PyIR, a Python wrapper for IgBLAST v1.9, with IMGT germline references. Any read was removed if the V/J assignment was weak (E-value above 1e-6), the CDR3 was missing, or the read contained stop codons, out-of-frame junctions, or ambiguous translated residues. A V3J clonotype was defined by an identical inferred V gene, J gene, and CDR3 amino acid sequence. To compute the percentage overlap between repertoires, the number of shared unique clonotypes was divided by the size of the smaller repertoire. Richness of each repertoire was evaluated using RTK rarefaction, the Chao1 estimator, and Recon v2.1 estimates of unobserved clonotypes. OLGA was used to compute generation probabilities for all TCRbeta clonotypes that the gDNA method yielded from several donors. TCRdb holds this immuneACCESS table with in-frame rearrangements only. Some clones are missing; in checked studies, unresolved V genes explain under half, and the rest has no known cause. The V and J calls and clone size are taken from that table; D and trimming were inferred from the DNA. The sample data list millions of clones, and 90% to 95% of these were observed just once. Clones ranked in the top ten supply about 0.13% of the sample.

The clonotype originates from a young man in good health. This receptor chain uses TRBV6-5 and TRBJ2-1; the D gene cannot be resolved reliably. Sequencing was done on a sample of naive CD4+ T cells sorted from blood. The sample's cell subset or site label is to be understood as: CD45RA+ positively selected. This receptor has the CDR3 CASSYSGLGEQFF. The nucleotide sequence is TGTGCCAGCAGTTACTCAGGGTTGGGTGAGCAGTTCTTC.